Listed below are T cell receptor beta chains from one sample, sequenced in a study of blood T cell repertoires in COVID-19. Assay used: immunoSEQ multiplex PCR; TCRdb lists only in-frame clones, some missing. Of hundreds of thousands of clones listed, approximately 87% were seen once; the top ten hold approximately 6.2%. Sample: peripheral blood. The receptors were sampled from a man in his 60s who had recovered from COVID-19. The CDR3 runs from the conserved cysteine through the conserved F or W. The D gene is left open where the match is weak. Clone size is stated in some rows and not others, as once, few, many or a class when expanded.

CDR3aa: CASTRTSGNTGELFF
CDR3nt: TGTGCCAGCACCCGGACTAGCGGGAACACCGGGGAGCTGTTTTTT
d_gene: -
j_gene: TRBJ2-2
v_gene: TRBV21-1
abundance: -

CDR3aa: CSASRTGSLAKNIQYF
CDR3nt: TGCAGTGCAAGTCGAACAGGGAGTCTAGCCAAAAACATTCAGTACTTC
d_gene: -
j_gene: TRBJ2-4
v_gene: TRBV20-1
abundance: -

CDR3aa: CASSLKTSGDYNEQFF
CDR3nt: TGTGCCAGCTCTCTTAAGACTAGCGGAGATTACAATGAGCAGTTCTTC
d_gene: TRBD2
j_gene: TRBJ2-1
v_gene: TRBV18
abundance: -

CDR3aa: CAWSVGAGDSPLHF
CDR3nt: TGTGCCTGGAGTGTCGGGGCGGGGGATTCACCCCTCCACTTT
d_gene: -
j_gene: TRBJ1-6
v_gene: TRBV30
abundance: -

CDR3aa: CASSLILDNEQFF
CDR3nt: TGTGCCAGCAGTCTAATCCTCGACAATGAGCAGTTCTTC
d_gene: -
j_gene: TRBJ2-1
v_gene: TRBV11-2
abundance: -

CDR3aa: CASSVDSRNPGELFF
CDR3nt: TGTGCCAGCAGTGTGGACAGTCGCAACCCCGGGGAGCTGTTTTTT
d_gene: -
j_gene: TRBJ2-2
v_gene: TRBV7-3
abundance: -

CDR3aa: CASSIMTGVETQYF
CDR3nt: TGTGCCAGTAGTATAATGACCGGGGTGGAGACCCAGTACTTC
d_gene: -
j_gene: TRBJ2-5
v_gene: TRBV19
abundance: once

CDR3aa: CASRGGGNADTQYF
CDR3nt: TGTGCCAGCAGGGGTGGCGGGAACGCAGATACGCAGTATTTT
d_gene: -
j_gene: TRBJ2-3
v_gene: TRBV28
abundance: once

CDR3aa: CASSYQGDQPQHF
CDR3nt: TGTGCCAGCAGTTACCAAGGGGATCAGCCCCAGCATTTT
d_gene: -
j_gene: TRBJ1-5
v_gene: TRBV6-2/TRBV6-3
abundance: -

CDR3aa: CASSFLSGDSPLHF
CDR3nt: TGTGCCAGCAGCTTTCTGTCAGGCGATTCACCCCTCCACTTT
d_gene: -
j_gene: TRBJ1-6
v_gene: TRBV7-9
abundance: -

CDR3aa: CASSLSISSGGYTF
CDR3nt: TGTGCCAGCAGTTTATCGATATCTTCGGGGGGCTACACCTTC
d_gene: -
j_gene: TRBJ1-2
v_gene: TRBV27
abundance: -

CDR3aa: CASSPLTTASGNTIYF
CDR3nt: TGCGCCAGCAGTCCCCTCACGACAGCCTCTGGAAACACCATATATTTT
d_gene: -
j_gene: TRBJ1-3
v_gene: TRBV5-1
abundance: -

CDR3aa: CASTRNEQFF
CDR3nt: TGTGCCAGCACCCGCAATGAGCAGTTCTTC
d_gene: -
j_gene: TRBJ2-1
v_gene: TRBV27
abundance: -

CDR3aa: CASSRRQAILGDTQYF
CDR3nt: TGTGCCAGTAGTAGGAGACAGGCAATACTCGGGGATACGCAGTATTTT
d_gene: -
j_gene: TRBJ2-3
v_gene: TRBV19
abundance: -

CDR3aa: CAWSDREKLFF
CDR3nt: TGTGCCTGGAGTGACAGGGAAAAACTGTTTTTT
d_gene: -
j_gene: TRBJ1-4
v_gene: TRBV30
abundance: -

CDR3aa: CASSYGGYRGPEAFF
CDR3nt: TGTGCCAGCAGTTACGGAGGATACAGGGGGCCTGAAGCTTTCTTT
d_gene: TRBD1
j_gene: TRBJ1-1
v_gene: TRBV6-5
abundance: -

CDR3aa: CASSLTGENTEAFF
CDR3nt: TGTGCCAGCTCACTTACAGGGGAAAACACTGAAGCTTTCTTT
d_gene: TRBD1
j_gene: TRBJ1-1
v_gene: TRBV18
abundance: -

CDR3aa: CASSLMVAGNEQFF
CDR3nt: TGTGCCAGCAGCCTTATGGTCGCGGGCAATGAGCAGTTCTTC
d_gene: -
j_gene: TRBJ2-1
v_gene: TRBV7-8
abundance: once